The 30 T cell receptor beta chains reported below all come from one sample, sequenced in a study of blood T cell repertoires in COVID-19. Libraries were prepared by immunoSEQ multiplex PCR; TCRdb keeps only in-frame clonotypes and omits some of them. The table lists about 150,000 clones, under 85% of them singletons. Sequencing used peripheral blood. The source of these receptors is a man in his fifties or sixties with COVID-19, enrolled during active disease.

A word on this clone: The junction departs from the called germline gene at one end, perhaps through a read error. The chain carries TRBV7-2 and TRBJ2-6; no clear D gene. The CDR3 loop spans 16 amino acids. Germline V CDR1 and CDR2: SGHTA, FQGNSA. CDR3 protein: CASSLASYSRANVLTF. The CDR3 nucleotides read TGTGCCAGCAGCTTAGCAAGCTACTCTAGGGCCAACGTCCTGACTTTC.

In DNA form, the CDR3 reads TGTGCCAGCAGCGAGACAGGGATAGCCAAAAACATTCAGTACTTC. It encodes CASSETGIAKNIQYF. The chain employs TRBV7-8 and TRBJ2-4; 7 bases map to TRBD1. The J segment lost 0 bases and the V segment lost 5 bases, leaving 4 bases of the junction unmatched. The CDR3 covers 15 residues. The germline V gene has CDR1 SGHVS and CDR2 FQNEAQ.

CDR3 loop: CASNVRGGPYNEQFF. Here the CDR3 DNA reads TGTGCCAGTAATGTCCGCGGGGGACCCTACAATGAGCAGTTCTTC. The chain links TRBV19 to TRBJ2-1, with TRBD2 matching over 7 bases. This CDR3 has 15 amino acids. Trimming cost V 7 bases and J 2 bases; bases outside gene matches: 8. Germline V CDR1 and CDR2: LNHDA, SQIVND (reference sequence).

This clone has a handful of counts. The chain uses TRBV7-9 and TRBJ2-1; D remains ambiguous. Germline-derived CDR1 and CDR2 are SEHNR and FQNEAQ (reference sequence). V was pared by 5 bases and J by 0 bases, with 8 bases between. This CDR3 comprises 14 residues. CDR3 in amino acids: CASSITNSYNEQFF. The CDR3 DNA follows: TGTGCCAGCAGCATTACAAACTCCTACAATGAGCAGTTCTTC.

The gene calls are TRBV6-2 or TRBV6-3 and TRBJ2-7; the D gene is possibly TRBD1 (5 bases). V gave up 5 bases and J gave up 7 bases, with 15 bases separating them. CDR3 length: 13 amino acids. Germline values: CDR1 MNHEY, CDR2 SVGEGT. The CDR3 here is CASSDPGHREQYF. CDR3 DNA sequence: TGTGCCAGCAGTGACCCCGGACACCGGGAGCAGTACTTC.

This chain uses TRBV9 with TRBJ1-4; 9 nucleotides line up with TRBD1. The V gene end was trimmed by 3 bases and the J gene end by 0 bases; junction bases not matched to a gene: 6. The CDR3 extends over 17 amino acids. Germline V gene lookup returns CDR1 SGDLS and CDR2 YYNGEE. The CDR3 protein is CASSGGTGSATNEKLFF. DNA of the CDR3: TGTGCCAGCAGCGGCGGGACAGGGTCTGCAACTAATGAAAAACTGTTTTTT.

The chain links TRBV6-5 to TRBJ1-5; no firm D call. Germline CDR1 and CDR2: MNHEY and SVGAGI. Deletions cut 7 bases from V and 0 bases from J, with 10 bases between. The CDR3 runs to 14 residues. The CDR3 sequence: CASTRDFSNQPQHF. CDR3 nucleotide sequence: TGTGCCAGCACTCGAGACTTTAGCAATCAGCCCCAGCATTTT.

The V call is TRBV3-1 (or the pseudogene TRBV3-2), the J call TRBJ1-1, with a tentative D call TRBD1 (5 bases). Germline CDR1 reads LGHDT; CDR2 reads YNNKEL (reference sequence). V lost 1 base and J lost 5, with 17 bases in between. The CDR3 length is 16 residues. The CDR3 DNA is TGTGCCAGCAGCCAAGTCTGGGGAGGGGCCGGGACTGAAGCTTTCTTT. Protein: CASSQVWGGAGTEAFF.

The rearrangement links TRBV19 to TRBJ1-2, with D unresolved. This CDR3 has 15 amino acids. From germline, CDR1 is LNHDA and CDR2 SQIVND (reference sequence). Trimming took off 3 bases at V and 7 bases at J, with 18 bases between the two ends. The CDR3: CASSISGLDGRGYTF. The CDR3 DNA is TGTGCCAGTAGTATCTCTGGACTAGACGGTCGTGGCTACACCTTC.

This clone was found once. The V gene is TRBV4-1, the J gene TRBJ2-3, with 9 positions matching TRBD2. J lost 3 bases, V lost 2 bases, and 6 bases had no gene match. The germline gives CDR1 MGHRA, CDR2 YSYEKL. The CDR3 extends over 16 amino acids. The CDR3 is CASSQMGREGTDTQYF. CDR3 coding DNA: TGCGCCAGCAGCCAAATGGGGCGGGAGGGTACAGATACGCAGTATTTT.

The chain uses TRBV7-9 and TRBJ2-3; D possibly corresponds to TRBD2 (6 bases). Trimming took off 2 bases at V and 1 base at J, with 10 bases between the two ends. The CDR3 extends over 15 amino acids. The germline gives CDR1 SEHNR, CDR2 FQNEAQ (reference sequence). DNA for the CDR3: TGTGCCAGCAGCTTACAGGGACTGCGCACAGATACGCAGTATTTT. The encoded protein is CASSLQGLRTDTQYF. Based on the CDR3 plus reference TRBV7-9 and TRBJ2-3, the full variable domain is DTGVSQNPRHKITKRGQNVTFRCDPISEHNRLYWYRQTLGQGPEFLTYFQNEAQLEKSRLLSDRFSAERPKGSFSTLEIQRTEQGDSAMYLCASSLQGLRTDTQYFGPGTRLTVL.

Of note for this clone: Other DNA sequences of this sample code for an identical CDR3. This chain links TRBV19 with TRBJ2-1; D possibly corresponds to TRBD2 (6 bases). V was clipped by 5 bases and J by 3 bases, with 20 bases between them. This CDR3 contains 17 residues. Germline CDR1 and CDR2: LNHDA and SQIVND (reference sequence). CDR3 sequence (DNA): TGTGCCAGTAGTCCCGGCGGGTGGGGGGTACGCTACAATGAGCAGTTCTTC. Its protein is CASSPGGWGVRYNEQFF.

The V call is TRBV5-1, the J call TRBJ1-1; no clear D. The CDR3 covers 15 residues. Trimming took off 0 bases at V and 4 bases at J, with 13 bases between the two ends. Per germline, CDR1 SGHRS and CDR2 YFSETQ. The CDR3 protein is CASSLDSFVTTEAFF. In DNA form, the CDR3 reads TGCGCCAGCAGCTTGGATAGTTTCGTTACCACTGAAGCTTTCTTT.

The chain recombines TRBV7-2 with TRBJ2-1; 11 bases fit TRBD1. V lost 5 bases and J lost 6; bases outside the gene matches: 12. The CDR3 is made up of 17 amino acids. Germline assignment: CDR1 SGHTA and CDR2 FQGNSA. The CDR3 bases are TGTGCCAGCAGCCTCTTTCCCGGGACAGGGGGGATCAATGAGCAGTTCTTC. Protein sequence: CASSLFPGTGGINEQFF.

V is TRBV29-1 and J is TRBJ2-5, with D tentatively TRBD2 (5 bases). This CDR3 has 14 residues. V gave up 4 bases and J gave up 5 bases, with 17 bases separating them. Looked up from germline, CDR1 is SQVTM and CDR2 is ANQGSEA. CDR3 sequence: CSVGKTGGWETQYF. CDR3 nucleotide sequence: TGCAGCGTTGGAAAGACTGGAGGCTGGGAGACCCAGTACTTC.

The chain is built from TRBV28 and TRBJ1-3, with a possible D match to TRBD1 (6 bases). This CDR3 region has 15 residues. Germline CDR1 MDHEN, CDR2 SYDVKM. V was trimmed by 6 bases and J by 0 bases, leaving 12 bases between them. The CDR3 region is CASRTTGSSGNTIYF. The DNA for the CDR3 is TGTGCCAGCAGAACAACAGGGAGCTCTGGAAACACCATATATTTT.

The rearrangement joins TRBV3-1 (or the pseudogene TRBV3-2) to TRBJ1-1; tentatively, D is TRBD1 (5 bases). Germline CDR1 reads LGHDT; CDR2 reads YNNKEL (reference sequence). This CDR3 region has 15 residues. Trimming stripped 0 bases from V and 4 bases from J, with 12 bases between. Here the CDR3 DNA reads TGTGCCAGCAGCCAAGACTTGGGGGGTGTCACTGAAGCTTTCTTT. It encodes CASSQDLGGVTEAFF.

The rearrangement joins TRBV12-3 or TRBV12-4 to TRBJ2-3; D not resolved. This CDR3 has 12 residues. V lost 5 bases to trimming and J lost 4 bases, with 7 bases between them. CDR3 bases: TGTGCCAGCAGTGCTACCCCAGATACGCAGTATTTT. Its translation: CASSATPDTQYF.

This chain connects TRBV25-1 to TRBJ2-1, with TRBD1 matching 7 bases. V dropped 6 bases and J dropped 7; count of bases not matched to a gene: 12. Germline V gene lookup returns CDR1 MGHDK and CDR2 SYGVNS. CDR3 length: 15 residues. CDR3 DNA sequence: TGTGCCAGCAGCCTGGACGAGGGCAGGGGGAATGAGCAGTTCTTC. Residues: CASSLDEGRGNEQFF.

The rearrangement uses TRBV29-1 and TRBJ2-2; D might be TRBD1 (6 bases). V lost 8 bases and J 4 bases, leaving 14 bases between the germline ends. The CDR3 runs 13 residues. Germline V gene lookup returns CDR1 SQVTM and CDR2 ANQGSEA. The CDR3 nucleotides read TGCAGCTTTCGGACAGAAAGCACCGGGGAGCTGTTTTTT. This codes for CSFRTESTGELFF.

This chain uses TRBV4-1 with TRBJ1-5; tentative D call: TRBD1 (5 bases). V lost 4 bases and J lost 0, with 13 bases in between. This CDR3 region has 16 residues. Germline V lookup: CDR1 MGHRA, CDR2 YSYEKL. CDR3 sequence reads: CASSPPGGDSNQPQHF. As DNA, the CDR3 is TGCGCCAGCAGCCCCCCGGGGGGAGATAGCAATCAGCCCCAGCATTTT.

V usage is TRBV15 and J usage is TRBJ2-1; D is possibly TRBD1 (5 bases). This CDR3 contains 14 residues. Germline V CDR1 and CDR2: LNHNV, YYDKDF (reference sequence). V lost 0 bases to trimming and J lost 12 bases, with 15 bases between them. In nucleotides, the CDR3 is TGTGCCACCAGCAGAGATCAAATGGATACAGGGCAGTTCTTC. Translating gives CATSRDQMDTGQFF.

This chain uses TRBV3-1 (or the pseudogene TRBV3-2) with TRBJ2-1, with 9 bases fitting TRBD2. CDR1 is LGHDT, CDR2 YNNKEL, per germline (reference sequence). With 4 bases clipped from V and 3 bases from J, the junction kept 4 bases outside the gene matches. The CDR3 contains 15 residues. The CDR3 nucleotides read TGTGCCAGCAGCCCGGGACTAGCAGTCTACAATGAGCAGTTCTTC. Amino acids: CASSPGLAVYNEQFF.

CDR3 residues: CASSPNARATDTQYF. CDR3 in DNA: TGTGCCAGCAGCCCCAACGCCAGGGCCACAGATACGCAGTATTTT. This chain joins TRBV14 and TRBJ2-3, with D possibly TRBD1 on 5 matching bases. CDR1 and CDR2 (germline): SGHDN, FVKESK. V shed 4 bases and J shed 2 bases, with 13 bases lying between them. This CDR3 has 15 residues.

The rearrangement links TRBV7-3 to TRBJ2-7; perhaps TRBD1 as D (6 bases). With 11 bases removed from V and 6 bases from J, the gap between germline ends came to 23 bases. CDR3 length: 14 residues. CDR1 and CDR2 from the germline V gene are SGHTA and FQGTGA. The CDR3 bases are TGTGCCGTACTTCAAGGGGGATTCAGATGCGAGCAGTACTTC. The encoded protein is CAVLQGGFRCEQYF.

The chain combines TRBV6-5 with TRBJ2-3; 8 bases align to TRBD1. Per germline, CDR1 MNHEY and CDR2 SVGAGI. This CDR3 has 15 residues. With 4 bases clipped from V and 2 bases from J, the junction kept 5 bases outside the gene matches. The CDR3 DNA sequence: TGTGCCAGCAGTTTCCGGGACAGGCACACAGATACGCAGTATTTT. It translates to CASSFRDRHTDTQYF.

This clone was counted only a few times. V and J are TRBV7-3 and TRBJ1-5, with D hard to call. Germline-derived CDR1 and CDR2 are SGHTA and FQGTGA. The CDR3 spans 15 residues. Trimming left V 0 bases short and J 1 base short, with 7 bases between. The CDR3 is CASSLTSQSNQPQHF. DNA for the CDR3: TGTGCCAGCAGCTTAACCTCACAGAGCAATCAGCCCCAGCATTTT.

The gene calls are TRBV28 and TRBJ2-7; a weak D match, TRBD2 (6 bases). Trimming pared 6 bases from V and 1 base from J, leaving 16 bases between. The length of the CDR3 is 15 residues. In germline, CDR1 is MDHEN, CDR2 SYDVKM. The CDR3 DNA follows: TGTGCCAGCAGCCCCGCTGGGGGGTTTTCCTACGAGCAGTACTTC. Translating it yields CASSPAGGFSYEQYF.

The chain recombines TRBV4-3 with TRBJ2-2, with TRBD2 identical over 12 bases. Unmatched junction bases numbered 2, after V lost 3 bases and J lost 6 bases. The CDR3 has 15 amino acids. The V gene's germline CDR1 is LGHNA and CDR2 YSLEER. The CDR3 DNA reads TGCGCCAGCAGCCAGACTAGCGGGAGCCCCGGGGAGCTGTTTTTT. It encodes CASSQTSGSPGELFF.

The chain uses TRBV18 and TRBJ1-1; D ambiguous. The CDR3 is made up of 14 amino acids. Germline lookup yields CDR1 KGHSH and CDR2 LQKENI. V was shortened by 3 bases and J by 0 bases, with 8 bases between the two germline ends. The DNA for the CDR3 is TGTGCCAGCTCACCCAACATTTTGAACACTGAAGCTTTCTTT. Encoded protein: CASSPNILNTEAFF.